This is a list of T cell receptor beta chains from one sample in a study of T-cell reconstitution after alpha-beta-depleted transplantation in children. TCRdb re-called the PCR reads through MiXCR, storing one row per CDR3 protein. The table has hundreds of thousands of distinct CDR3 sequences, about 12% seen once. The sample here was PBMCs, taken before TCRalphabeta/CD19-depleted stem cell transplant. All receptors come from a girl aged 2 to 9 with congenital amegakaryocytic thrombocytopenia, due to receive a stem cell transplant. Both conserved end residues are part of each CDR3. Each record gives: J gene, clone size, D gene, V gene, CDR3 protein, CDR3 DNA. A D gene is named only where the DNA matches it firmly. Not all rows give a size; the values are once, few, many and, for expanded clones, a class.

j_gene: TRBJ1-1
abundance: many
d_gene: TRBD1
v_gene: TRBV12-3/TRBV12-4
CDR3aa: CASRSGGNTEAFF
CDR3nt: TGTGCCAGCAGATCAGGGGGGAACACTGAAGCTTTCTTT

j_gene: TRBJ2-5
abundance: many
d_gene: -
v_gene: TRBV10-3
CDR3aa: CAISESTRGQETQYF
CDR3nt: TGTGCCATCAGTGAGTCGACTCGGGGGCAAGAGACCCAGTACTTC

j_gene: TRBJ1-1
abundance: -
d_gene: TRBD1
v_gene: TRBV12-3/TRBV12-4
CDR3aa: CACFPGQAFSIVEYTEAFF
CDR3nt: TGTGCCTGCTTCCCGGGACAGGCGTTTTCTATCGTGGAGTACACTGAAGCTTTCTTT

j_gene: TRBJ2-2
abundance: many
d_gene: TRBD2
v_gene: TRBV5-1
CDR3aa: CASSRVLAGGTGELFF
CDR3nt: TGCGCCAGCAGCCGTGTCCTAGCGGGAGGCACCGGGGAGCTGTTTTTT

j_gene: TRBJ2-5
abundance: -
d_gene: TRBD1
v_gene: TRBV28
CDR3aa: CASSRKDRGLIQETQYF
CDR3nt: TGTGCCAGCAGCCGAAAGGACAGGGGGCTTATACAAGAGACCCAGTACTTC

j_gene: TRBJ2-7
abundance: many
d_gene: TRBD1
v_gene: TRBV10-3
CDR3aa: CAISKAGTESSYEQYF
CDR3nt: TGTGCCATCAGTAAGGCCGGGACAGAGAGCTCCTACGAGCAGTACTTC

j_gene: TRBJ1-6
abundance: -
d_gene: TRBD1
v_gene: TRBV19
CDR3aa: CASHSTGGYSPLHF
CDR3nt: TGTGCCAGTCATTCGACAGGGGGCTACTCACCCCTCCACTTT

j_gene: TRBJ2-3
abundance: -
d_gene: -
v_gene: TRBV6-1
CDR3aa: CASTAGGGSSTDTQYF
CDR3nt: TGTGCCAGCACCGCAGGTGGAGGATCTAGCACAGATACGCAGTATTTT

j_gene: TRBJ2-1
abundance: many
d_gene: TRBD1
v_gene: TRBV5-1
CDR3aa: CASSYGTGDLNEQFF
CDR3nt: TGCGCCAGCAGCTATGGGACAGGTGACCTCAATGAGCAGTTCTTC

j_gene: TRBJ2-7
abundance: few
d_gene: TRBD2
v_gene: TRBV10-3
CDR3aa: CAISADLAGEPGEQYF
CDR3nt: TGTGCCATCAGTGCCGACTTAGCGGGAGAGCCGGGCGAGCAGTACTTC

j_gene: TRBJ2-6
abundance: -
d_gene: -
v_gene: TRBV7-9
CDR3aa: CASSFLGGGSGANVLTF
CDR3nt: TGTGCCAGCAGCTTTTTGGGAGGAGGCTCTGGGGCCAACGTCCTGACTTTC

j_gene: TRBJ2-3
abundance: many
d_gene: TRBD2
v_gene: TRBV7-8
CDR3aa: CASIPGTSADTQYF
CDR3nt: TGTGCCAGCATCCCCGGGACTAGTGCAGATACGCAGTATTTT

j_gene: TRBJ2-7
abundance: once
d_gene: -
v_gene: TRBV27
CDR3aa: CASSGKGAPHEQYF
CDR3nt: TGTGCCAGCAGTGGGAAGGGCGCCCCTCACGAGCAGTACTTC

j_gene: TRBJ2-3
abundance: few
d_gene: TRBD2
v_gene: TRBV20-1
CDR3aa: CSAMDPGGSHTTQYF
CDR3nt: TGCAGTGCTATGGACCCGGGAGGCTCCCACACCACGCAGTATTTT

j_gene: TRBJ2-5
abundance: -
d_gene: TRBD2
v_gene: TRBV5-1
CDR3aa: CASSSSLTSGREETQYF
CDR3nt: TGCGCCAGCAGCTCTTCTCTGACTAGCGGGAGGGAAGAGACCCAGTACTTC

j_gene: TRBJ2-7
abundance: many
d_gene: -
v_gene: TRBV6-1
CDR3aa: CASSETSYEQYF
CDR3nt: TGTGCCAGCAGTGAAACCTCCTACGAGCAGTACTTC

j_gene: TRBJ2-7
abundance: -
d_gene: -
v_gene: TRBV2
CDR3aa: CASSEVKGRLGEQYF
CDR3nt: TGTGCCAGCAGTGAAGTCAAGGGTCGCCTGGGGGAGCAGTACTTC

j_gene: TRBJ2-5
abundance: -
d_gene: -
v_gene: TRBV28
CDR3aa: CASSLFSGVVGGQETQYF
CDR3nt: TGTGCCAGCAGTTTATTTTCAGGGGTCGTCGGGGGCCAAGAGACCCAGTACTTC

j_gene: TRBJ2-3
abundance: -
d_gene: TRBD2
v_gene: TRBV5-1
CDR3aa: CASSPGASGFNTDTQYF
CDR3nt: TGCGCCAGCAGCCCGGGAGCTAGCGGATTCAACACAGATACGCAGTATTTT

j_gene: TRBJ2-1
abundance: -
d_gene: TRBD1
v_gene: TRBV7-8
CDR3aa: CASSSHRGAYNEQFF
CDR3nt: TGTGCCAGCAGCTCTCACAGGGGGGCCTACAATGAGCAGTTCTTC

j_gene: TRBJ2-1
abundance: many
d_gene: TRBD2
v_gene: TRBV29-1
CDR3aa: CSVEVVAGGYNEQFF
CDR3nt: TGCAGCGTTGAAGTAGTAGCGGGAGGATACAATGAGCAGTTCTTC

j_gene: TRBJ2-6
abundance: many
d_gene: -
v_gene: TRBV20-1
CDR3aa: CSARPDSGANVLTF
CDR3nt: TGCAGTGCTAGACCAGACTCTGGGGCCAACGTCCTGACTTTC

j_gene: TRBJ2-3
abundance: many
d_gene: TRBD2
v_gene: TRBV20-1
CDR3aa: CSARTSGIQDTQYF
CDR3nt: TGCAGTGCTCGGACTAGCGGGATACAAGATACGCAGTATTTT